The 4 T cell receptor beta chains given below trace back to one sample, sequenced in a study of T-cell reconstitution after alpha-beta-depleted transplantation in children. This sample's TCRbeta library carried unique molecular identifier barcodes. MiXCR was run by TCRdb on the PCR reads, yielding one entry per CDR3 protein. The sample has hundreds of thousands of distinct CDR3 sequences; roughly 17% are singletons. The source was PBMCs from the stem cell graft donor, collected from the stem cell graft. Receptor source: a human donor who donated a stem cell graft to a child with acute myeloid leukemia.

This clonotype was counted a few times. This chain links TRBV12-3 or TRBV12-4 with TRBJ1-6; TRBD1 matches 10 bases. The CDR3 runs to 16 residues. Unmatched junction bases numbered 7, after V lost 6 bases and J lost 5 bases. The CDR3 region is CASSRQGAMNNSPLHF. The CDR3, as DNA: TGTGCCAGCAGCAGACAGGGGGCGATGAATAATTCACCCCTCCACTTT.

In this sample, this clonotype turned up many times. The chain carries TRBV13 and TRBJ2-1; 8 nucleotides line up with TRBD2. The CDR3 extends over 17 amino acids. Germline-derived CDR1 and CDR2 are PRHDT and FYEKMQ (reference sequence). The V gene end was trimmed by 1 base and the J gene end by 6 bases; junction bases not matched to a gene: 11. In DNA, the CDR3 is TGTGCCAGCAGCTTAGAAGGACAAGCGGGGGTAGGCAATGAGCAGTTCTTC. This encodes CASSLEGQAGVGNEQFF.

This clonotype was detected a few times. The J gene is TRBJ2-1, the V gene TRBV4-2; 9 bases line up with TRBD2. There are 16 residues in the CDR3. CDR1 and CDR2 from the germline V gene are LGHNA and YNFKEQ. The V segment lost 2 bases and the J segment 4 bases; nucleotides outside the gene matches: 6. The CDR3 DNA reads TGTGCCAGCAGCCAACCACAGACTAGCGGTTACAATGAGCAGTTCTTC. Translating it yields CASSQPQTSGYNEQFF.

The sample holds a few counts of this clonotype. The chain combines TRBV6-2 or TRBV6-3 with TRBJ2-7; TRBD2 agrees at 7 bases. The CDR3 runs 14 residues. The germline V gene encodes CDR1 MNHEY and CDR2 SVGEGT. V lost 4 bases to trimming and J lost 2 bases; unmatched junction nucleotides: 5. The CDR3 spells CASSSPGLAYEQYF. The CDR3 coding sequence is TGTGCCAGCAGTTCGCCCGGACTAGCCTACGAGCAGTACTTC.